Below are 30 T cell receptor beta chains sequenced from a single sample in a study of CD8+ T cells in alopecia areata. Described treatment: oral pan-JAK inhibitor, 5-10 mg twice daily. cDNA serving as the sequencing template came from extracted, reverse transcribed RNA. The assay was immunoSEQ multiplex PCR, and TCRdb's table has in-frame clones only and misses some. The sample lists approximately 150,000 clones, 58% occurring once. The specimen comprised CD4+ T cells sorted from blood, sampled between weeks 55 and 65, from a patient treated with tofacitinib. These TCRs come from a human donor with alopecia areata.

CDR3 region: CASSSQGTGHTGELFF. CDR3 sequence (DNA): TGTGCCAGCAGTTCCCAGGGAACAGGGCACACCGGGGAGCTGTTTTTT. The V call is TRBV7-2, the J call TRBJ2-2, with a tentative D call TRBD1 (6 bases). Germline lookup yields CDR1 SGHTA and CDR2 FQGNSA. CDR3 size: 16 residues. The V end was cut by 6 bases, the J end by 3 bases, with 17 bases between.

The gene calls are TRBV4-1 and TRBJ2-1, with TRBD2 matching over 13 bases. The germline CDR1 and CDR2 sequences are MGHRA and YSYEKL. CDR3 size: 17 residues. V was pared by 4 bases and J by 10 bases, with 13 bases of the junction left unmatched. The CDR3 DNA follows: TGCGCCAGCAGCCTCCTGGGACTAGCGGGGACCACATCCGAGCAGTTCTTC. Translated: CASSLLGLAGTTSEQFF.

The V and J genes are TRBV9 and TRBJ1-4, with unresolved D. From germline, CDR1 is SGDLS and CDR2 YYNGEE. The V and J ends lost 10 bases and 5 bases respectively, with 27 bases between them. This CDR3 is 17 amino acids long. The CDR3 is CAGLPVDGSTPNEKLFF. The CDR3 DNA sequence: TGTGCCGGCTTACCCGTCGACGGATCGACTCCGAATGAAAAACTGTTTTTT. The full variable domain, with the rest looked up from reference TRBV9 and TRBJ1-4, is DSGVTQTPKHLITATGQRVTLRCSPRSGDLSVYWYQQSLDQGLQFLIQYYNGEERAKGNILERFSAQQFPDLHSELNLSSLELGDSALYFCAGLPVDGSTPNEKLFFGSGTQLSVL.

This clone was observed once. The genes are TRBV15 and TRBJ2-1; D perhaps matches TRBD2 (6 bases). V was cut by 10 bases and J by 3 bases, with 25 bases left in between. In germline, CDR1 is LNHNV, CDR2 YYDKDF (reference sequence). The CDR3 extends over 17 amino acids. The CDR3 is CARQQRIGRGLYNEQFF. As DNA, the CDR3 is TGTGCCAGGCAGCAGAGGATAGGGCGGGGTCTCTACAATGAGCAGTTCTTC.

CDR3 loop: CASRVETQYF. CDR3 bases: TGTGCCAGCAGGGTGGAGACCCAGTACTTC. The rearrangement joins TRBV2 to TRBJ2-5; no firm D call. Looked up from germline, CDR1 is SNHLY and CDR2 is FYNNEI. This CDR3 spans 10 amino acids. Trimming removed 6 bases from V and 5 bases from J, with 4 bases in between. Full variable domain (rest looked up from reference TRBV2 and TRBJ2-5): EPEVTQTPSHQVTQMGQEVILRCVPISNHLYFYWYRQILGQKVEFLVSFYNNEISEKSEIFDDQFSVERPDGSNFTLKIRSTKLEDSAMYFCASRVETQYFGPGTRLLVL.

Only a few counts were recorded for this clone. The CDR3 DNA reads as TGTGCCAGCGGGGCAGTGAACACTGAAGCTTTCTTT. It yields the protein CASGAVNTEAFF. V usage is TRBV7-9 and J usage is TRBJ1-1; D possibly corresponds to TRBD1 (5 bases). Per germline, CDR1 SEHNR and CDR2 FQNEAQ (reference sequence). This CDR3 contains 12 residues. V lost 8 bases and J 0 bases, leaving 7 bases between the germline ends.

J is TRBJ1-6 and V is TRBV30; TRBD1 agrees at 7 bases. The CDR3 loop spans 15 amino acids. The V gene end was trimmed by 2 bases and the J gene end by 7 bases; junction bases not matched to a gene: 8. Per the germline V gene, CDR1 is GTSNPN and CDR2 is SVGIG (reference sequence). CDR3 protein: CAWSQGRGANSPLHF. The DNA of the CDR3 is TGTGCCTGGAGTCAGGGCAGGGGGGCCAATTCACCCCTCCACTTT.

The sample holds a few counts of this clone. This chain links TRBV4-1 with TRBJ2-5; no definite D call. This CDR3 region has 15 residues. Germline assignment: CDR1 MGHRA and CDR2 YSYEKL. V was trimmed by 1 base and J by 2 bases, leaving 11 bases between them. The CDR3: CASSQVEALQETQYF. The DNA of the CDR3 is TGCGCCAGCAGCCAAGTGGAAGCACTACAAGAGACCCAGTACTTC.

The CDR3 DNA reads TGTGCCAGCAGCAAGGACAGGTTCTATGGCTACACCTTC. Protein sequence: CASSKDRFYGYTF. The rearrangement uses TRBV7-9 and TRBJ1-2, with 7 bases identical to TRBD1. The CDR3 is 13 amino acids. The germline V gene has CDR1 SEHNR and CDR2 FQNEAQ (reference sequence). With V trimmed by 5 bases and J by 4 bases, 4 bases remained unmatched.

This clone was counted only a few times. The genes are TRBV7-9 and TRBJ2-3; D may be TRBD2 (5 bases). This CDR3 contains 15 residues. Germline V gives CDR1 SEHNR, CDR2 FQNEAQ (reference sequence). The V and J ends lost 3 bases and 7 bases respectively, with 17 bases between them. In nucleotides, the CDR3 is TGTGCCAGCAGCTTTCAGACTATCGGCGGCAATACGCAGTATTTT. It encodes CASSFQTIGGNTQYF.

The chain carries TRBV27 and TRBJ1-2, with D possibly being TRBD1 (5 bases). The germline V gene encodes CDR1 MNHEY and CDR2 SMNVEV (reference sequence). V lost 2 bases and J lost 6, with 7 bases in between. The CDR3 contains 12 residues. The CDR3 nucleotides read TGTGCCAGCAGTTTAAAGGGGCATGGCTACACCTTC. Translated, it gives CASSLKGHGYTF.

The V and J genes are TRBV30 and TRBJ2-1; TRBD2 aligns across 7 bases. Unmatched junction bases numbered 11, after V lost 2 bases and J lost 10 bases. The CDR3 is 14 residues long. CDR1 is GTSNPN, CDR2 SVGIG, per germline (reference sequence). The CDR3 nucleotides are TGTGCCTGGAGTCCTAGTCAGCGGGGCCTAGAGCAGTTCTTC. The encoded protein is CAWSPSQRGLEQFF. The full variable domain, with the rest looked up from reference TRBV30 and TRBJ2-1, is SQTIHQWPATLVQPVGSPLSLECTVEGTSNPNLYWYRQAAGRGLQLLFYSVGIGQISSEVPQNLSASRPQDRQFILSSKKLLLSDSGFYLCAWSPSQRGLEQFFGPGTRLTVL.

In this sample, this clone turned up many times. The chain combines TRBV4-2 with TRBJ1-1; the D gene is possibly TRBD1 (6 bases). V gave up 7 bases and J gave up 5 bases, with 20 bases separating them. The CDR3 consists of 15 residues. Germline CDR1 LGHNA, CDR2 YNFKEQ. The CDR3 protein is CASKDSNYVWTEAFF. The CDR3 DNA reads TGTGCCAGCAAGGACAGCAATTACGTATGGACTGAAGCTTTCTTT.

This clone was detected once. This chain uses TRBV4-2 with TRBJ2-1; TRBD1 agrees at 8 bases. The germline CDR1 and CDR2 sequences are LGHNA and YNFKEQ. Trimming at V came to 4 bases and at J to 7 bases, leaving 9 bases not matched to a gene. CDR3 size: 15 residues. The CDR3 DNA is TGTGCCAGCAGCCGGGCCGGGACAGGAACGAATGAGCAGTTCTTC. Its protein product is CASSRAGTGTNEQFF.

The chain uses TRBV4-1 and TRBJ2-7; a possible D gene is TRBD2 (5 bases). Between the trimmed V and J ends, which lost 1 base and 0 bases, there was a span of 13 bases. The V gene's germline CDR1 is MGHRA and CDR2 YSYEKL. The CDR3 spans 16 residues. The CDR3 sequence: CASSQVLEASSYEQYF. CDR3 nucleotides: TGCGCCAGCAGCCAAGTTTTGGAGGCCAGCTCCTACGAGCAGTACTTC.

About this clone itself: The same CDR3 arises from other DNA sequences in this sample as well. The rearrangement links TRBV29-1 to TRBJ1-1, with D unresolved. V lost 4 bases and J lost 0, with 9 bases in between. The CDR3 is 13 amino acids. In germline, CDR1 is SQVTM, CDR2 ANQGSEA. The CDR3 region has the DNA TGCAGCGTTGTGAAACCTCTGAACACTGAAGCTTTCTTT. Its protein product is CSVVKPLNTEAFF. Complete variable domain (other parts from reference TRBV29-1 and TRBJ1-1): SAVISQKPSRDICQRGTSLTIQCQVDSQVTMMFWYRQQPGQSLTLIATANQGSEATYESGFVIDKFPISRPNLTFSTLTVSNMSPEDSSIYLCSVVKPLNTEAFFGQGTRLTVV.

J is TRBJ1-6 and V is TRBV27, with 7 bases aligning to TRBD1. Germline V gene data show CDR1 as MNHEY and CDR2 as SMNVEV (reference sequence). CDR3 length: 15 residues. V lost 5 bases, J lost 3 bases, and 4 bases stayed unmatched. The CDR3 coding sequence is TGTGCCAGCAGTAGACAGGGTATCTATAATTCACCCCTCCACTTT. Residues: CASSRQGIYNSPLHF.

In its sample, this clone was seen a few times. The chain carries TRBV5-6 and TRBJ1-1; 9 nucleotides align to TRBD1. This CDR3 has 14 residues. Germline V gene sequence: CDR1 SGHDT, CDR2 YYEEEE. The V gene end was trimmed by 6 bases and the J gene end by 6 bases; junction bases not matched to a gene: 9. The CDR3 loop reads CASTMGDRVSEAFF. The CDR3 nucleotides are TGTGCCAGCACCATGGGGGACAGGGTCTCTGAAGCTTTCTTT.

The chain employs TRBV2 and TRBJ1-2; 9 bases match TRBD1. This CDR3 comprises 14 residues. V lost 8 bases, J lost 2 bases, and 6 bases stayed unmatched. CDR1 SNHLY and CDR2 FYNNEI come from the germline V gene. The CDR3: CASGAGQGNYGYTF. The CDR3 DNA is TGTGCCAGCGGCGCGGGACAGGGCAACTATGGCTACACCTTC.

The table lists this clone with many counts. This chain uses TRBV5-1 with TRBJ1-2; D unresolved. Germline V gene data show CDR1 as SGHRS and CDR2 as YFSETQ. CDR3 length equals 15 residues. The V gene lost 0 bases and the J gene lost 0 bases, with 9 bases spanning the gap. CDR3 protein: CASSLAAGTNYGYTF. For the CDR3, the DNA is TGCGCCAGCAGCTTGGCAGCGGGAACTAACTATGGCTACACCTTC.

The chain combines TRBV7-9 with TRBJ1-2; 10 bases agree with TRBD1. Germline V lookup: CDR1 SEHNR, CDR2 FQNEAQ (reference sequence). CDR3 size: 14 residues. V trimming: 5 bases; J trimming: 6 bases; junction bases outside the gene matches: 6. CDR3 amino acids: CASSQTGGADGYTF. Here the CDR3 DNA reads TGTGCCAGCAGCCAGACAGGGGGCGCCGATGGCTACACCTTC.

The rearrangement links TRBV4-1 to TRBJ2-1; D might be TRBD1 or TRBD2, each matching 5 bases. Germline CDR1 reads MGHRA; CDR2 reads YSYEKL. The CDR3 runs to 17 residues. Trimming pared 4 bases from V and 3 bases from J, leaving 19 bases between. DNA for the CDR3: TGCGCCAGCAGCCCGCAGGGCGCGAGGGGAAACTACAATGAGCAGTTCTTC. Protein: CASSPQGARGNYNEQFF.

The gene calls are TRBV29-1 and TRBJ1-1, with D possibly matching TRBD1 (6 bases). This CDR3 spans 10 amino acids. Looked up from germline, CDR1 is SQVTM and CDR2 is ANQGSEA. The CDR3, as DNA: TGCGCAGGGGTGGGCACTGAAGCTTTCTTT. Translation gives CAGVGTEAFF. Looking up the rest from reference TRBV29-1 and TRBJ1-1 gives the full variable domain: SAVISQKPSRDICQRGTSLTIQCQVDSQVTMMFWYRQQPGQSLTLIATANQGSEATYESGFVIDKFPISRPNLTFSTLTVSNMSPEDSSIYLCAGVGTEAFFGQGTRLTVV.

The rearrangement uses TRBV11-2 and TRBJ1-1, with TRBD1 matching over 7 bases. Germline V gives CDR1 SGHAT, CDR2 FQNNGV. Trimming at V came to 1 base and at J to 8 bases, leaving 7 bases not matched to a gene. This CDR3 contains 14 residues. The CDR3 coding sequence is TGTGCCAGCAGCTTAGCCTCACCGGGACAGGAAGCTTTCTTT. Its translation: CASSLASPGQEAFF.

V gene TRBV7-2 combines with J gene TRBJ1-2; D gene uncertain. The CDR3 is 13 amino acids. CDR1 is SGHTA and CDR2 is FQGNSA in the germline V gene. Trimming cost V 4 bases and J 7 bases, with 13 bases left between them. The chain's CDR3 is CASSYGIGFGYTF. In DNA, the CDR3 is TGTGCCAGCAGCTATGGGATAGGGTTTGGCTACACCTTC.

The chain uses TRBV7-9 and TRBJ1-2; D gene uncertain. The CDR3 totals 14 residues. Trimming left V 7 bases short and J 4 bases short, with 16 bases between. Germline V lookup: CDR1 SEHNR, CDR2 FQNEAQ (reference sequence). The CDR3 region is CASTSFKHSYGYTF. In nucleotides, the CDR3 is TGTGCCAGCACCTCGTTCAAGCACAGCTATGGCTACACCTTC.

This chain connects TRBV2 to TRBJ2-5; D is unresolved. Germline V gene data show CDR1 as SNHLY and CDR2 as FYNNEI. The V end was cut by 7 bases, the J end by 1 base, with 13 bases between. This CDR3 has 14 amino acids. The DNA for the CDR3 is TGTGCCAGCACCAGTCGTGGGGTCCAAGAGACCCAGTACTTC. Translating it yields CASTSRGVQETQYF. Full variable domain (missing parts from reference TRBV2 and TRBJ2-5): EPEVTQTPSHQVTQMGQEVILRCVPISNHLYFYWYRQILGQKVEFLVSFYNNEISEKSEIFDDQFSVERPDGSNFTLKIRSTKLEDSAMYFCASTSRGVQETQYFGPGTRLLVL.

J is TRBJ1-2 and V is TRBV7-9, with 8 bases fitting TRBD1. Germline lookup yields CDR1 SEHNR and CDR2 FQNEAQ (reference sequence). The CDR3 runs to 14 residues. V was pared by 7 bases and J by 7 bases, with 11 bases of the junction left unmatched. CDR3 amino acids: CASTETGAASGYTF. Written as DNA, the CDR3 is TGTGCCAGCACCGAGACAGGGGCTGCTTCTGGCTACACCTTC. Together with reference TRBV7-9 and TRBJ1-2, the CDR3 gives the full variable domain: DTGVSQNPRHKITKRGQNVTFRCDPISEHNRLYWYRQTLGQGPEFLTYFQNEAQLEKSRLLSDRFSAERPKGSFSTLEIQRTEQGDSAMYLCASTETGAASGYTFGSGTRLTVV.

The V call is TRBV19, the J call TRBJ1-5; D possibly corresponds to TRBD1 (6 bases). The germline gives CDR1 LNHDA, CDR2 SQIVND (reference sequence). The CDR3 loop spans 15 amino acids. V was cut by 4 bases and J by 0 bases, with 10 bases left in between. CDR3 residues: CASSRGGGSNQPQHF. The CDR3 region has the DNA TGTGCCAGTAGTAGAGGGGGAGGTAGCAATCAGCCCCAGCATTTT.

This chain uses TRBV2 with TRBJ1-1, with D hard to call. CDR3 size: 13 residues. Trimming removed 6 bases from V and 5 bases from J, with 13 bases in between. Germline lookup yields CDR1 SNHLY and CDR2 FYNNEI. This CDR3 is CASRTGERTEAFF. In DNA, the CDR3 is TGTGCCAGCAGGACGGGAGAAAGGACTGAAGCTTTCTTT. The full variable domain, with the rest looked up from reference TRBV2 and TRBJ1-1, is EPEVTQTPSHQVTQMGQEVILRCVPISNHLYFYWYRQILGQKVEFLVSFYNNEISEKSEIFDDQFSVERPDGSNFTLKIRSTKLEDSAMYFCASRTGERTEAFFGQGTRLTVV.